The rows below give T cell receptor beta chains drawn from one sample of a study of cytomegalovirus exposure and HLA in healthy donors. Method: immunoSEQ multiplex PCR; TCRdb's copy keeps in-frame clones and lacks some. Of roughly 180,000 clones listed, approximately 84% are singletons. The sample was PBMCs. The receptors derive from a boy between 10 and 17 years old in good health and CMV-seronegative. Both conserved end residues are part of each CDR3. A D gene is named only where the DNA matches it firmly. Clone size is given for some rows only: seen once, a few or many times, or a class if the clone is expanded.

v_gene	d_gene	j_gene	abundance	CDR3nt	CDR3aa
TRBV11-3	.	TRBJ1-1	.	TGTGCCAGCAGCTTAGGCAGGGGCACTGAAGCTTTCTTT	CASSLGRGTEAFF
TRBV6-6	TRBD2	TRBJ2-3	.	TGTGCCAGCAGTTACCGCCCAGCGGGAGAATTGGGTACGCAGTATTTT	CASSYRPAGELGTQYF
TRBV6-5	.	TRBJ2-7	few	TGTGCCAGCAGTTACATCAGATTGCCACCCTACGAGCAGTACTTC	CASSYIRLPPYEQYF
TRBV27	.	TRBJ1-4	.	TGTGCCAGCAGTTTCGGACATACAACTAATGAAAAACTGTTTTTT	CASSFGHTTNEKLFF
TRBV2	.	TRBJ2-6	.	TGTGCCAGCAGGAGTATACAGTTCGGCTCTGGGGCCAACGTCCTGACTTTC	CASRSIQFGSGANVLTF
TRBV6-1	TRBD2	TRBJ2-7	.	TGTGCCGCTGGACTAGCGTTCTCCTACGAGCAGTACTTC	CAAGLAFSYEQYF
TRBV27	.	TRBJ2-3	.	TGTGCCAGCAGTTCTTCCTGGCCCGAGCAGAGGGAAGATACGCAGTATTTT	CASSSSWPEQREDTQYF
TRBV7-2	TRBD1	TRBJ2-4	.	TGTGCCAGCAGCCTATGGGGGACAGGGGACATTCAGTACTTC	CASSLWGTGDIQYF
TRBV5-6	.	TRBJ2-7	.	TGTGCCAGCAGTTCGACAGTCATTCGCGAGCAGTACTTC	CASSSTVIREQYF
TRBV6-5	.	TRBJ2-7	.	TGTGCCAGCAGTTACTCAGCAGGAACCTACGAGCAGTACTTC	CASSYSAGTYEQYF
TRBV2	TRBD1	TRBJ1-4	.	TGTGCCAGCAGTCTCAAGGGCTACGGGACAGGGGATGAAAAACTGTTTTTT	CASSLKGYGTGDEKLFF
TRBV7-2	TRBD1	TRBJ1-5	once	TGTGCCAGCAGCCTCGGGACAGGGATCAATCAGCCCCAGCATTTT	CASSLGTGINQPQHF
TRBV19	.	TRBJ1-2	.	TGTGCCAGTAGTATATCTGCCCAGGCGAACTTATATGGCTACACCTTC	CASSISAQANLYGYTF
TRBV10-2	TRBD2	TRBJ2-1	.	TGCGCCAGCAGTGAGGTTGGCGGGGGGGGGTTGAATGAGCAGTTCTTC	CASSEVGGGGLNEQFF
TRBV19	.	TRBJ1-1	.	TGTGCCAGTAGCCATCGGGGGGGCGGCACTGAAGCTTTCTTT	CASSHRGGGTEAFF
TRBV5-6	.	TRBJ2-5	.	TGTGCCAGCGGCTTGGGGAGGACAGGCGCCATGAAAGAGACCCAGTACTTC	CASGLGRTGAMKETQYF
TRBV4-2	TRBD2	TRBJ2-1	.	TGTGCCAGCAGCCCTAGCGGGAGGGGGTCCTACAATGAGCAGTTCTTC	CASSPSGRGSYNEQFF
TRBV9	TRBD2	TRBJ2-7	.	TGTGCCAGCAGCCCACGGACTAGCGGATACGAGCAGTACTTC	CASSPRTSGYEQYF
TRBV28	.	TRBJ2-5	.	TGTGCCAGCAGTGGACAGGGATCCGTAGCGGGAGTTAAAGAGACCCAGTACTTC	CASSGQGSVAGVKETQYF
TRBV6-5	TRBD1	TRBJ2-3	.	TGTGCCAGCAGTTACCAGGGGGCCCACACAGATACGCAGTATTTT	CASSYQGAHTDTQYF
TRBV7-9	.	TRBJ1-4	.	TGTGCCAGCAGCTTAGCCCTGTCAGGGAATGAAAAACTGTTTTTT	CASSLALSGNEKLFF
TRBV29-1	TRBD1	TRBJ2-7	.	TGCAGCGTTGTTGGCCCACGACAGGGACCCTCCTACGAGCAGTACTTC	CSVVGPRQGPSYEQYF
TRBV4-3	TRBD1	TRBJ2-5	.	TGCGCCAGCAGCCAAGATCCCGGGACAGGGGGCAGAGAGACCCAGTACTTC	CASSQDPGTGGRETQYF
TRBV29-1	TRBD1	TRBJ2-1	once	TGCAGCGTTGAAGATATAGGGGGCCCGTATCTCGTGCAGTTCTTC	CSVEDIGGPYLVQFF
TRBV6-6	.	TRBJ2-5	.	TGTGCCAGCAGTGGCTACCAAGAGACCCAGTACTTC	CASSGYQETQYF
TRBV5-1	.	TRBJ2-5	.	TGCGCCAGCAGCTTCGGGGGAGGACCTCAAGAGACCCAGTACTTC	CASSFGGGPQETQYF
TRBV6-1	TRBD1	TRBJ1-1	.	TGTGCCAGCACCTGGACAGGGTACACTGAAGCTTTCTTT	CASTWTGYTEAFF
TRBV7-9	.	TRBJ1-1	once	TGTTCCAGCAGCTGGGGTATTAGGGGCTCTGAAGCTTTCTTT	CSSSWGIRGSEAFF
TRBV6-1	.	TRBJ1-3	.	TGTGCCAGCAGTGATTCCCAGGGTAATGGAAACACCATATATTTT	CASSDSQGNGNTIYF
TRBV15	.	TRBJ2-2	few	TGTGCCACCAGCAGAGATTTCAGGGGCTACACCGGGGAGCTGTTTTTT	CATSRDFRGYTGELFF
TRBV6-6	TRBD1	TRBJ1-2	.	TGTGCCACGGACAGGGGCTATGGCTACACCTTC	CATDRGYGYTF